The 14 T cell receptor beta chains below come from one sample, sequenced in a study of blood T cell repertoires in COVID-19. Measured with immunoSEQ multiplex PCR; TCRdb has only the in-frame clones, and not every one. The sample records about 120,000 clones, 60% to 75% being singletons. Material: peripheral blood. Source of these receptors: a woman aged 70-85 years with acute or convalescent COVID-19.

The rearrangement uses TRBV19 and TRBJ2-7; 12 nucleotides line up with TRBD2. Per the germline V gene, CDR1 is LNHDA and CDR2 is SQIVND (reference sequence). V was pared by 6 bases and J by 1 base, with 4 bases of the junction left unmatched. CDR3 length: 15 amino acids. In DNA, the CDR3 is TGTGCCAGTAGGCAACTAGCGGGAGGTTCCTACGAGCAGTACTTC. Its translation is CASRQLAGGSYEQYF.

The chain couples TRBV19 to TRBJ1-5, with 12 positions matching TRBD1. V lost 3 bases, J lost 6 bases, and 6 bases stayed unmatched. The length of the CDR3 is 16 residues. Germline loops: CDR1 LNHDA, CDR2 SQIVND (reference sequence). In DNA, the CDR3 is TGTGCCAGTAGTATCGTGGGACAGGGGGCCATTCAGCCCCAGCATTTT. Translation: CASSIVGQGAIQPQHF.

The CDR3 is CASSLGLAGGVADTQYF. The CDR3 DNA reads as TGTGCCAGCAGCTTAGGACTAGCGGGGGGAGTCGCAGATACGCAGTATTTT. This sequence joins TRBV7-2 and TRBJ2-3, with 13 bases that match TRBD2. The germline gives CDR1 SGHTA, CDR2 FQGNSA. This CDR3 has 17 residues. The V and J ends lost 1 base and 4 bases, in that order; junction bases with no gene match: 5.

The chain is built from TRBV29-1 and TRBJ1-5, with D possibly matching TRBD1 (6 bases). Trimming pared 6 bases from V and 3 bases from J, leaving 15 bases between. Per germline, CDR1 SQVTM and CDR2 ANQGSEA. The CDR3 consists of 14 residues. The CDR3 DNA follows: TGCAGCGTCCGTGACAAGGGGGTCAATCAGCCCCAGCATTTT. Translating gives CSVRDKGVNQPQHF. The full variable domain, its missing parts supplied by reference TRBV29-1 and TRBJ1-5, is SAVISQKPSRDICQRGTSLTIQCQVDSQVTMMFWYRQQPGQSLTLIATANQGSEATYESGFVIDKFPISRPNLTFSTLTVSNMSPEDSSIYLCSVRDKGVNQPQHFGDGTRLSIL.

The chain links TRBV10-2 to TRBJ2-3, with 9 bases matching TRBD2. The CDR3 runs 14 residues. Germline-derived CDR1 and CDR2 are WSHSY and SAAADI. Trimming cost V 8 bases and J 3 bases; bases outside gene matches: 6. CDR3 protein: CASGREGPTDTQYF. In DNA form, the CDR3 reads TGCGCCAGCGGGCGGGAGGGCCCGACAGATACGCAGTATTTT.

In this sample, this clone turned up a few times. The chain carries TRBV5-1 and TRBJ1-3, with TRBD1 as a possible D gene (5 bases). The germline V gene has CDR1 SGHRS and CDR2 YFSETQ. Trimming removed 3 bases from V and 0 bases from J, with 10 bases in between. This CDR3 spans 15 amino acids. The CDR3 DNA sequence: TGCGCCAGCAGCTCGCAGGGCAGCTCTGGAAACACCATATATTTT. Translated, it gives CASSSQGSSGNTIYF.

This chain links TRBV5-1 with TRBJ1-4, with 10 bases lining up with TRBD1. CDR3 length equals 16 residues. The V and J ends lost 0 bases and 8 bases, in that order; junction bases with no gene match: 7. The germline CDR1 and CDR2 sequences are SGHRS and YFSETQ. CDR3 sequence (DNA): TGCGCCAGCAGCTTGGGAGGACAGGGGGGGCGAGAAAAACTGTTTTTT. Amino acid sequence: CASSLGGQGGREKLFF. The full variable domain, completed using reference TRBV5-1 and TRBJ1-4, is KAGVTQTPRYLIKTRGQQVTLSCSPISGHRSVSWYQQTPGQGLQFLFEYFSETQRNKGNFPGRFSGRQFSNSRSEMNVSTLELGDSALYLCASSLGGQGGREKLFFGSGTQLSVL.

This sequence joins TRBV7-9 and TRBJ1-4; 8 positions agree with TRBD1. The V and J ends lost 5 bases and 8 bases, in that order; junction bases with no gene match: 10. The CDR3 has 15 residues. Germline V gene data show CDR1 as SEHNR and CDR2 as FQNEAQ (reference sequence). The CDR3 nucleotides read TGTGCCAGCAGCGGCCAGGGGGCACAAGTGGAAAAACTGTTTTTT. Its translation is CASSGQGAQVEKLFF.

V is TRBV18 and J is TRBJ2-3, with 11 bases lining up with TRBD2. This CDR3 region has 18 residues. The germline V gene has CDR1 KGHSH and CDR2 LQKENI. The J segment lost 1 base and the V segment lost 5 bases, leaving 11 bases of the junction unmatched. CDR3 in DNA: TGTGCCAGCTCAGCGGACGGGAGACTAGCGGGGCGCACAGATACGCAGTATTTT. Protein sequence: CASSADGRLAGRTDTQYF.

The J gene is TRBJ2-5, the V gene TRBV6-5, with TRBD2 matching over 7 bases. Losses at the gene ends were 6 bases for V and 1 base for J; bases not matched to a gene: 2. Germline V gene data show CDR1 as MNHEY and CDR2 as SVGAGI. The CDR3 covers 13 residues. The CDR3 DNA is TGTGCCAGCAGACGCGGGAGCCAAGAGACCCAGTACTTC. Its protein is CASRRGSQETQYF.

The chain combines TRBV5-6 with TRBJ1-4; tentative D call: TRBD1 (6 bases). Germline V gene sequence: CDR1 SGHDT, CDR2 YYEEEE. The CDR3 is 14 amino acids. Trimming removed 3 bases from V and 8 bases from J, with 14 bases in between. CDR3 region: CASSSTGFWEKLFF. CDR3 DNA: TGTGCCAGCAGCTCCACAGGGTTTTGGGAAAAACTGTTTTTT. The variable domain in full, with the rest retrieved from reference TRBV5-6 and TRBJ1-4, is DAGVTQSPTHLIKTRGQQVTLRCSPKSGHDTVSWYQQALGQGPQFIFQYYEEEERQRGNFPDRFSGHQFPNYSSELNVNALLLGDSALYLCASSSTGFWEKLFFGSGTQLSVL.

The J gene is TRBJ1-4, the V gene TRBV24-1, with 7 bases lining up with TRBD1. V was pared by 2 bases and J by 4 bases, with 6 bases of the junction left unmatched. The germline CDR1 and CDR2 sequences are KGHDR and SFDVKD. The CDR3 runs 16 residues. The CDR3 DNA reads TGTGCCACCAGTGATTCGTGGGACAGCTTTAATGAAAAACTGTTTTTT. Translation: CATSDSWDSFNEKLFF.

A few counts support this clone. The chain has TRBV10-2 and TRBJ2-1; 10 bases fit TRBD2. Per germline, CDR1 WSHSY and CDR2 SAAADI. CDR3 length equals 15 residues. Trimming removed 7 bases from V and 1 base from J; junction bases left unmatched: 4. CDR3 sequence reads: CASKRLAGSYNEQFF. CDR3 DNA: TGCGCCAGCAAAAGACTAGCGGGTTCCTACAATGAGCAGTTCTTC.

V gene TRBV6-2 or TRBV6-3 combines with J gene TRBJ2-5, with a possible D match to TRBD2 (6 bases). CDR3 length: 14 residues. The germline V gene has CDR1 MNHEY and CDR2 SVGEGT. The V end lost 6 bases, the J end lost 1 base, and 12 bases lay between the germline ends. The CDR3 nucleotides read TGTGCCAGCAGCTCGGGACTGACCCAAGAGACCCAGTACTTC. Its translation: CASSSGLTQETQYF.